The clone carrying this T cell receptor (beta chain) has more than one count but fewer than ten. The data belong to a study of T-cell reconstitution after alpha-beta-depleted transplantation in children. Unique molecular identifiers were incorporated when the TCRbeta library was constructed. MiXCR, run by TCRdb on the PCR reads, gives a single entry per CDR3 protein. The sample gives fewer than 550,000 distinct CDR3 sequences, over 9.5% of which show up once; around 15% is in the top ten. Germline assignment: CDR1 SGHTA and CDR2 FQGNSA. Trimming cost V 2 bases and J 1 base, with 6 bases left between them. The CDR3 is made up of 13 amino acids.

Sequencing was performed on PBMCs, mostly from graft donor cells, taken 180 days after TCRalphabeta/CD19-depleted stem cell transplant. This chain links TRBV7-2 with TRBJ2-7; a possible D gene is TRBD2 (6 bases). This TCR was sampled from a female patient between 2 and 15 years old who had a stem cell transplant for aplastic anemia, so the T cells may come from the graft donor. As DNA, the CDR3 is TGTGCCAGCAGCTTACTAGCGTCCTACGAGCAGTACTTC. Protein: CASSLLASYEQYF.